The clone carrying this TCR beta chain was recorded many times. What it binds is not known. Individual cDNA molecules were tagged with unique molecular identifiers, the study reported. Via MiXCR, TCRdb re-called the 5' RACE reads, giving one row per CDR3 protein. The sample includes tens of thousands of distinct CDR3 sequences, over 15% of them seen just once. CDR1 is SGHVS, CDR2 FNYEAQ, per germline. V was pared by 6 bases and J by 6 bases, with 12 bases between. The CDR3 runs 13 residues. The sample originates from a study of early T cells in non-severe SARS-CoV-2 infection. About the study: Chains stayed unpaired after sequencing of bulk RNA from unsorted whole blood.

General study results and limits: Missing private and CD4 specificities, VDJdb matching favored anti-spike CD8 responses.

The source was whole blood, collected at baseline. The sequence came from an adult who was a healthcare worker with PCR-confirmed SARS-CoV-2 infection or an uninfected control (not recorded which). The chain joins TRBV7-6 to TRBJ2-1; D is possibly TRBD1 or TRBD2 (5 bases each). The CDR3 region has the DNA TGTGCCAGCAGTCGAGGGACGGCCAATGAGCAGTTCTTC. Protein product: CASSRGTANEQFF.